This section outlines one T cell receptor (beta chain) sequence together with its context. TCRdb's table, derived via immunoSEQ multiplex PCR, lists solely in-frame clones and lacks some. The data show about 240,000 clones, around 86% seen once. The CDR3 runs 17 residues. With 4 bases removed from V and 6 bases from J, the gap between germline ends came to 21 bases. CDR1 MNHEY and CDR2 SMNVEV come from the germline V gene (reference sequence). The data were taken from a study of blood T cell repertoires in COVID-19. The sample consisted of peripheral blood. The origin of this receptor is a woman aged 60-70 years with active or convalescent COVID-19. The genes are TRBV27 and TRBJ1-4, with D unresolved. The CDR3 DNA follows: TGTGCCAGCAGTTCCCGGGGAGGTCCATCGCTTGATGAAAAACTGTTTTTT. This encodes CASSSRGGPSLDEKLFF.